Each of the 21 T cell receptor beta chains below was sequenced from the same sample in a study of T cell repertoires in cytomegalovirus infection. One entry per CDR3 protein, called by TCRdb with MiXCR from the reads. The sample lists more than 150,000 distinct CDR3 sequences; about a sixth were seen once. Sequences were obtained from CD8+ T cells from PBMCs. The receptors were sampled from a human donor in good health (CMV status not recorded). Some clones in this sample may be carry-over from other donors' samples.

This clonotype was found a few times. The V gene is TRBV9, the J gene TRBJ2-1; the D gene could be TRBD1 or TRBD2 (5 bases each). Germline CDR1 SGDLS, CDR2 YYNGEE. The CDR3 length is 15 residues. Between the trimmed V and J ends, which lost 4 bases and 0 bases, there was a span of 11 bases. The CDR3 DNA is TGTGCCAGCAGCCCATGGGGGAGCTCCTACAATGAGCAGTTCTTC. This gives the protein CASSPWGSSYNEQFF.

This sequence joins TRBV28 and TRBJ2-7, with 7 bases aligning to TRBD1. The V and J ends lost 5 bases and 3 bases, in that order; junction bases with no gene match: 7. CDR1 is MDHEN and CDR2 is SYDVKM in the germline V gene. The CDR3 is 14 amino acids. DNA of the CDR3: TGTGCCAGCAGTAAGTACAGGGGTCGCTACGAGCAGTACTTC. It specifies CASSKYRGRYEQYF.

The chain combines TRBV6-5 with TRBJ2-7, with 7 nucleotides matching TRBD2. The germline V gene has CDR1 MNHEY and CDR2 SVGAGI. The CDR3 spans 16 residues. After removal of 0 bases from V and 4 bases from J, the junction contained 9 bases not matched to a gene. The CDR3 here is CASSYSRLASGYEQYF. Here the CDR3 DNA reads TGTGCCAGCAGTTACTCGAGACTAGCCTCGGGATACGAGCAGTACTTC.

This clonotype has more than one count but fewer than ten. The chain uses TRBV6-4 and TRBJ2-2; D gene unclear. This CDR3 has 15 residues. V was cut by 7 bases and J by 1 base, with 13 bases left in between. Germline loops: CDR1 MRHNA, CDR2 SNTAGT. CDR3 residues: CASTLSPENTGELFF. DNA of the CDR3: TGTGCCAGCACTCTGAGTCCGGAGAACACCGGGGAGCTGTTTTTT.

At least ten counts were recorded for this clonotype. This chain connects TRBV27 to TRBJ1-1; D is possibly TRBD1 (5 bases). The V end was cut by 6 bases, the J end by 11 bases, with 19 bases between. The germline CDR1 and CDR2 sequences are MNHEY and SMNVEV (reference sequence). CDR3 length: 13 residues. CDR3 sequence reads: CASSPVGVWGAFF. The CDR3 DNA is TGTGCCAGCAGCCCGGTGGGGGTTTGGGGGGCTTTCTTT.

The chain is built from TRBV11-2 and TRBJ2-7; D not certain. V was shortened by 3 bases and J by 4 bases, with 13 bases between the two germline ends. This CDR3 has 14 residues. Per the germline V gene, CDR1 is SGHAT and CDR2 is FQNNGV. The CDR3 DNA reads TGTGCCAGCAGCTTTGGGGTCGGCACTTACGAGCAGTACTTC. Amino acid sequence: CASSFGVGTYEQYF. Using reference TRBV11-2 and TRBJ2-7 for the parts outside the CDR3, the full variable domain is EAGVAQSPRYKIIEKRQSVAFWCNPISGHATLYWYQQILGQGPKLLIQFQNNGVVDDSQLPKDRFSAERLKGVDSTLKIQPAKLEDSAVYLCASSFGVGTYEQYFGPGTRLTVT.

In this sample, this clonotype turned up a few times. The CDR3 loop is CASSSRLAGVYNEQFF. DNA for the CDR3: TGTGCCAGCAGCTCGCGACTAGCGGGGGTTTACAATGAGCAGTTCTTC. This sequence joins TRBV7-6 and TRBJ2-1; 12 positions agree with TRBD2. CDR1 and CDR2 (germline): SGHVS, FNYEAQ. The V gene end was trimmed by 4 bases and the J gene end by 4 bases; junction bases not matched to a gene: 5. This CDR3 spans 16 amino acids.

The chain has TRBV7-8 and TRBJ2-1; 8 bases match TRBD2. The V and J ends lost 5 bases and 5 bases, in that order; junction bases with no gene match: 5. The CDR3 runs 14 residues. Germline V gene lookup returns CDR1 SGHVS and CDR2 FQNEAQ. CDR3 in amino acids: CASSRTSKDNEQFF. The CDR3, as DNA: TGTGCCAGCAGCCGGACTAGCAAGGACAATGAGCAGTTCTTC.

This rearrangement joins TRBV5-5 to TRBJ2-5; D unclear. CDR3 size: 16 residues. Trimming cost V 2 bases and J 5 bases, with 19 bases left between them. The V gene's germline CDR1 is SGHKS and CDR2 YYEKEE (reference sequence). In nucleotides, the CDR3 is TGTGCCAGCAGCTTTAGGCCGGGCCCCGTCGGGGAGACCCAGTACTTC. It is translated as CASSFRPGPVGETQYF.

The chain couples TRBV29-1 to TRBJ2-7, with 9 bases aligning to TRBD1. The V and J ends lost 1 base and 6 bases, in that order; junction bases with no gene match: 7. The CDR3 runs 14 residues. Germline V CDR1 and CDR2: SQVTM, ANQGSEA. CDR3 region: CSVEGGLTGGEQYF. For the CDR3, the DNA is TGCAGCGTTGAAGGCGGTTTGACAGGGGGCGAGCAGTACTTC.

The chain uses TRBV23-1 and TRBJ2-4; D might be TRBD1 (6 bases). TRBV23-1 is an open reading frame whose function is uncertain. V lost 3 bases and J 8 bases, leaving 11 bases between the germline ends. This CDR3 spans 13 amino acids. CDR3 sequence: CASSQGARYIQYF. For the CDR3, the DNA is TGCGCCAGCAGTCAGGGGGCGAGGTACATTCAGTACTTC.

The chain combines TRBV5-6 with TRBJ1-2; D is unresolved. From germline, CDR1 is SGHDT and CDR2 YYEEEE. The CDR3 length is 11 residues. V dropped 4 bases and J dropped 8 bases, with 9 bases sitting between them. The CDR3 loop is CASSAVRGYTF. The CDR3, as DNA: TGTGCCAGCAGCGCCGTAAGGGGCTACACCTTC.

The genes are TRBV11-3 and TRBJ2-1; D is perhaps TRBD1 or TRBD2 (7 bases each). Between the trimmed V and J ends, which lost 0 bases and 0 bases, there was a span of 18 bases. The CDR3 loop spans 19 amino acids. Germline CDR1 is SGHNT and CDR2 is YENEEA. In DNA form, the CDR3 reads TGTGCCAGCAGCTTAGAGGCAGGGGGGGTCCTAAGCTCCTACAATGAGCAGTTCTTC. Protein: CASSLEAGGVLSSYNEQFF.

The sample holds a few counts of this clonotype. V and J are TRBV19 and TRBJ2-1; D perhaps matches TRBD2 (5 bases). V lost 5 bases and J lost 2, with 7 bases in between. The length of the CDR3 is 13 residues. The germline V gene has CDR1 LNHDA and CDR2 SQIVND (reference sequence). The CDR3 region is CASSVGAYNEQFF. CDR3 DNA: TGTGCCAGTAGTGTGGGAGCCTACAATGAGCAGTTCTTC.

J is TRBJ1-3 and V is TRBV12-5; maybe TRBD1 (6 bases). The CDR3 contains 14 residues. From germline, CDR1 is LGHNT and CDR2 FRNRAP. Trimming shortened V by 5 bases and J by 2 bases, and 10 bases separated the two germline ends. The CDR3 DNA is TGTGCTAGTGGTCCATCAGGGGCTGGAAACACCATATATTTT. Translated, it gives CASGPSGAGNTIYF. The full variable domain, completed using reference TRBV12-5 and TRBJ1-3, is DARVTQTPRHKVTEMGQEVTMRCQPILGHNTVFWYRQTMMQGLELLAYFRNRAPLDDSGMPKDRFSAEMPDATLATLKIQPSEPRDSAVYFCASGPSGAGNTIYFGEGSWLTVV.

This clonotype was recorded many times. The J gene is TRBJ2-2, the V gene TRBV28; D gene unclear. CDR3 length: 14 amino acids. V was pared by 2 bases and J by 3 bases, with 7 bases between. CDR1 and CDR2 from the germline V gene are MDHEN and SYDVKM. The CDR3 DNA is TGTGCCAGCAGTTTAAGTGGGGACACCGGGGAGCTGTTTTTT. Translated, it gives CASSLSGDTGELFF.

The chain uses TRBV28 and TRBJ2-7, with 7 bases identical to TRBD1. Trimming at V came to 3 bases and at J to 4 bases, leaving 3 bases not matched to a gene. Germline V gene data show CDR1 as MDHEN and CDR2 as SYDVKM. The CDR3 has 13 amino acids. CDR3 amino acids: CASSFGRGYEQYF. The CDR3 bases are TGTGCCAGCAGTTTTGGCAGGGGGTACGAGCAGTACTTC.

The chain carries TRBV6-5 and TRBJ2-7; D remains ambiguous. The CDR3 totals 15 residues. The V gene's germline CDR1 is MNHEY and CDR2 SVGAGI. Trimming removed 0 bases at V and 2 bases at J, with 11 bases between. CDR3 sequence: CASSYSGYNPYEQYF. In nucleotides, the CDR3 is TGTGCCAGCAGTTACTCGGGCTATAACCCCTACGAGCAGTACTTC.

The gene calls are TRBV20-1 and TRBJ2-7; possibly TRBD2 for D (5 bases). This CDR3 spans 12 amino acids. Trimming stripped 3 bases from V and 4 bases from J, with 10 bases between. Per the germline V gene, CDR1 is DFQATT and CDR2 is SNEGSKA (reference sequence). The CDR3 coding sequence is TGCAGTGCTAGGGAGGCACAATACGAGCAGTACTTC. As protein: CSAREAQYEQYF.

This clonotype was observed a few times. This rearrangement joins TRBV4-3 to TRBJ2-2, with unresolved D. Germline values: CDR1 LGHNA, CDR2 YSLEER. The CDR3 runs to 16 residues. The V gene lost 3 bases and the J gene lost 3 bases, with 14 bases spanning the gap. CDR3 amino acids: CASSHVGRRDTGELFF. CDR3 DNA: TGCGCCAGCAGCCATGTTGGAAGACGTGACACCGGGGAGCTGTTTTTT.

CDR3: CASSEGVKGNGYTF. As DNA, the CDR3 is TGTGCCAGCAGTGAAGGGGTTAAGGGGAATGGCTACACCTTC. This rearrangement joins TRBV25-1 to TRBJ1-2, with D possibly matching TRBD1 (5 bases). The CDR3 runs to 14 residues. V lost 2 bases and J lost 6, with 13 bases in between. The V gene's germline CDR1 is MGHDK and CDR2 SYGVNS.